The rows below give T cell receptor beta chains drawn from one sample of a study of early T cells in non-severe SARS-CoV-2 infection. MiXCR, applied by TCRdb to the 5' RACE reads, yields one record per CDR3 protein. Counted here are tens of thousands of distinct CDR3 sequences, approximately 10% occurring once; the ten biggest clones make up less than 15%. Sequenced sample: whole blood. Receptors were obtained from an adult who was a healthcare worker with PCR-confirmed SARS-CoV-2 infection or an uninfected control (not recorded which). CDR3s include the opening cysteine and the closing phenylalanine or tryptophan. Fields, in order: J gene, D gene, clone size, V gene, CDR3 protein, CDR3 DNA. A D gene is named only where the DNA matches it firmly. For some rows the clone size is stated as once, few or many, or as a class when expanded; others skip it.

j_call: TRBJ2-5
d_call: NA
clone_size: many
v_call: TRBV5-1
cdr3_aa: CASSFSQETQYF
cdr3_nt: TGCGCCAGCAGCTTCTCTCAAGAGACCCAGTACTTC

j_call: TRBJ1-1
d_call: NA
clone_size: few
v_call: TRBV27
cdr3_aa: CASSFGRQETGTEAFF
cdr3_nt: TGTGCCAGCAGTTTCGGGAGACAGGAGACGGGGACTGAAGCTTTCTTT

j_call: TRBJ2-3
d_call: NA
clone_size: many
v_call: TRBV19
cdr3_aa: CASSIRRGPRTDTQYF
cdr3_nt: TGTGCCAGTAGTATACGGAGGGGCCCTCGCACAGATACGCAGTATTTT

j_call: TRBJ2-1
d_call: NA
clone_size: NA
v_call: TRBV7-6
cdr3_aa: CASSLRSGQGNNEQFF
cdr3_nt: TGTGCCAGCAGCTTAAGGTCGGGTCAGGGGAACAATGAGCAGTTCTTC

j_call: TRBJ2-5
d_call: NA
clone_size: NA
v_call: TRBV2
cdr3_aa: CASSNSQETQYF
cdr3_nt: TGTGCCAGCAGCAACAGCCAAGAGACCCAGTACTTC

j_call: TRBJ2-2
d_call: NA
clone_size: many
v_call: TRBV30
cdr3_aa: CAWSGFGWLATSGTGELFF
cdr3_nt: TGTGCCTGGAGTGGGTTTGGTTGGTTAGCGACCTCGGGCACCGGGGAGCTGTTTTTT

j_call: TRBJ2-1
d_call: TRBD2
clone_size: few
v_call: TRBV3-1
cdr3_aa: CASSQARGTYNEQFF
cdr3_nt: TGTGCCAGCAGCCAAGCGCGGGGGACCTACAATGAGCAGTTCTTC

j_call: TRBJ2-7
d_call: NA
clone_size: medium-sized
v_call: TRBV7-6
cdr3_aa: CASSPRLEFSPEQYF
cdr3_nt: TGTGCCAGCAGCCCACGACTTGAATTCTCCCCCGAGCAGTACTTC

j_call: TRBJ1-4
d_call: TRBD1
clone_size: many
v_call: TRBV3-1
cdr3_aa: CASSPGQVEKLFF
cdr3_nt: TGTGCCAGCAGCCCGGGACAGGTTGAAAAACTGTTTTTT

j_call: TRBJ2-3
d_call: NA
clone_size: NA
v_call: TRBV12-3/TRBV12-4
cdr3_aa: CASSPLLDTQYF
cdr3_nt: TGTGCCAGCAGTCCCCTCTTAGATACGCAGTATTTT

j_call: TRBJ2-5
d_call: TRBD2
clone_size: few
v_call: TRBV12-3/TRBV12-4
cdr3_aa: CASSFVVAGGRETQYF
cdr3_nt: TGTGCCAGCAGTTTCGTAGTAGCGGGGGGGCGAGAGACCCAGTACTTC

j_call: TRBJ2-7
d_call: NA
clone_size: few
v_call: TRBV10-2
cdr3_aa: CASRTEGARYEQYF
cdr3_nt: TGCGCCAGCCGTACGGAGGGGGCGCGGTACGAGCAGTACTTC

j_call: TRBJ1-3
d_call: TRBD1
clone_size: NA
v_call: TRBV5-6
cdr3_aa: CASSLQGARGNTIYF
cdr3_nt: TGTGCCAGCAGCTTACAGGGGGCGCGCGGAAACACCATATATTTT

j_call: TRBJ1-2
d_call: TRBD1
clone_size: NA
v_call: TRBV18
cdr3_aa: CASSPPGQGDYGYTF
cdr3_nt: TGTGCCAGCTCACCCCCCGGACAGGGAGACTATGGCTACACCTTC

j_call: TRBJ2-7
d_call: TRBD1
clone_size: few
v_call: TRBV9
cdr3_aa: CASTHAWDRGHPSSYEQYF
cdr3_nt: TGTGCCAGCACCCACGCGTGGGACAGGGGGCACCCAAGCTCCTACGAGCAGTACTTC

j_call: TRBJ2-7
d_call: NA
clone_size: many
v_call: TRBV28
cdr3_aa: CASSRPNWASYEQYF
cdr3_nt: TGTGCCAGCAGTCGCCCTAACTGGGCGTCCTACGAGCAGTACTTC

j_call: TRBJ2-1
d_call: NA
clone_size: NA
v_call: TRBV3-1
cdr3_aa: CASSQPQGYNEQFF
cdr3_nt: TGTGCCAGCAGTCAACCCCAGGGATACAATGAGCAGTTCTTC

j_call: TRBJ2-5
d_call: NA
clone_size: few
v_call: TRBV9
cdr3_aa: CASNRLNQETQYF
cdr3_nt: TGTGCCAGCAATCGACTGAACCAAGAGACCCAGTACTTC

j_call: TRBJ2-2
d_call: NA
clone_size: NA
v_call: TRBV2
cdr3_aa: CVSRGDANTGELFF
cdr3_nt: TGTGTCAGCAGAGGGGATGCGAACACCGGGGAGCTGTTTTTT

j_call: TRBJ2-1
d_call: TRBD2
clone_size: many
v_call: TRBV2
cdr3_aa: CASSGFRLAGDSYNEQFF
cdr3_nt: TGTGCCAGCAGTGGATTTCGCCTAGCGGGGGATTCGTACAATGAGCAGTTCTTC

j_call: TRBJ1-5
d_call: NA
clone_size: NA
v_call: TRBV20-1
cdr3_aa: CSARVPYRANQPQHF
cdr3_nt: TGCAGTGCTAGGGTTCCTTACAGGGCGAATCAGCCCCAGCATTTT

j_call: TRBJ2-2
d_call: TRBD1
clone_size: few
v_call: TRBV9
cdr3_aa: CASSYRGNTGELFF
cdr3_nt: TGTGCCAGCAGCTACAGGGGGAACACCGGGGAGCTGTTTTTT

j_call: TRBJ2-4
d_call: NA
clone_size: NA
v_call: TRBV6-5
cdr3_aa: CASRSTSGGGLAKNIQYF
cdr3_nt: TGTGCCAGCAGATCCACGAGCGGTGGGGGACTAGCCAAAAACATTCAGTACTTC

j_call: TRBJ2-3
d_call: NA
clone_size: NA
v_call: TRBV21-1
cdr3_aa: CASSIMVLTDTQYF
cdr3_nt: TGTGCCAGCAGCATAATGGTCCTCACAGATACGCAGTATTTT

j_call: TRBJ1-4
d_call: NA
clone_size: NA
v_call: TRBV6-6
cdr3_aa: CASSYSEGQGLPFF
cdr3_nt: TGTGCCAGCAGTTACTCGGAGGGACAAGGCCTTCCGTTTTTT

j_call: TRBJ2-2
d_call: NA
clone_size: many
v_call: TRBV15
cdr3_aa: CATSRDRLYTGELFF
cdr3_nt: TGTGCCACCAGCCGAGACAGGTTATACACCGGGGAGCTGTTTTTT

j_call: TRBJ2-6
d_call: NA
clone_size: few
v_call: TRBV6-6
cdr3_aa: CASSPQGPGANVLTF
cdr3_nt: TGTGCCAGCAGCCCCCAGGGGCCGGGGGCCAACGTCCTGACTTTC

j_call: TRBJ2-5
d_call: NA
clone_size: NA
v_call: TRBV6-2/TRBV6-3
cdr3_aa: CASNYGKTQYF
cdr3_nt: TGTGCCAGCAACTATGGGAAGACCCAGTACTTC

j_call: TRBJ2-7
d_call: TRBD1
clone_size: many
v_call: TRBV7-9
cdr3_aa: CASSSFDRDYEQYF
cdr3_nt: TGTGCCAGCAGCTCGTTCGACAGGGACTACGAGCAGTACTTC

j_call: TRBJ2-1
d_call: NA
clone_size: many
v_call: TRBV10-3
cdr3_aa: CAISAGVNEQFF
cdr3_nt: TGTGCCATCAGTGCGGGGGTCAATGAGCAGTTCTTC

j_call: TRBJ2-7
d_call: NA
clone_size: many
v_call: TRBV7-6
cdr3_aa: CASSLTDSYEQYF
cdr3_nt: TGTGCCAGCAGCTTGACGGATTCCTACGAGCAGTACTTC

j_call: TRBJ1-4
d_call: NA
clone_size: few
v_call: TRBV27
cdr3_aa: CASFSAGLQGRRDEKLFF
cdr3_nt: TGTGCCAGCTTTTCAGCGGGCCTACAGGGAAGGAGGGATGAAAAACTGTTTTTT

j_call: TRBJ1-1
d_call: NA
clone_size: few
v_call: TRBV18
cdr3_aa: CASSPQGPYTEAFF
cdr3_nt: TGTGCCAGCTCACCACAGGGCCCCTACACTGAAGCTTTCTTT

j_call: TRBJ2-7
d_call: NA
clone_size: few
v_call: TRBV28
cdr3_aa: CASSAPGTGAYEQYF
cdr3_nt: TGTGCCAGCAGTGCCCCGGGCACAGGAGCCTACGAGCAGTACTTC

j_call: TRBJ2-4
d_call: TRBD2
clone_size: few
v_call: TRBV19
cdr3_aa: CASSPRRWGGTKNIQYF
cdr3_nt: TGTGCCAGTAGTCCCAGGCGGTGGGGGGGTACCAAAAACATTCAGTACTTC

j_call: TRBJ2-1
d_call: NA
clone_size: medium-sized
v_call: TRBV6-4
cdr3_aa: CASSDMAGSYNEQFF
cdr3_nt: TGTGCCAGCAGTGACATGGCGGGGAGCTACAATGAGCAGTTCTTC

j_call: TRBJ2-1
d_call: TRBD1
clone_size: many
v_call: TRBV12-3/TRBV12-4
cdr3_aa: CASSSGTADEQFF
cdr3_nt: TGTGCCAGCAGCTCCGGGACAGCCGATGAGCAGTTCTTC

j_call: TRBJ2-3
d_call: NA
clone_size: many
v_call: TRBV12-3/TRBV12-4
cdr3_aa: CASSLDMDSSTDTQYF
cdr3_nt: TGTGCCAGCAGTTTAGATATGGACTCCAGCACAGATACGCAGTATTTT

j_call: TRBJ2-3
d_call: NA
clone_size: many
v_call: TRBV5-1
cdr3_aa: CASSIHGSAADTQYF
cdr3_nt: TGCGCCAGCAGCATCCACGGGAGCGCCGCAGATACGCAGTATTTT

j_call: TRBJ1-4
d_call: NA
clone_size: many
v_call: TRBV15
cdr3_aa: CATSKDQGIDEKLFF
cdr3_nt: TGTGCCACCAGCAAGGACCAGGGGATTGATGAAAAACTGTTTTTT

j_call: TRBJ1-6
d_call: NA
clone_size: many
v_call: TRBV4-2
cdr3_aa: CASSGDSPLHF
cdr3_nt: TGTGCCAGCAGCGGGGATTCACCCCTCCACTTT